This T cell receptor beta chain came from a study of CD8 T cells in ankylosing spondylitis. Study results and limitations: Clones that were linked to disease were CD8+ and were relatively rare in peripheral blood.

The CDR3 loop spans 13 amino acids. Germline CDR1 reads SGHVS; CDR2 reads FQNEAQ. V lost 1 base, J lost 8 bases, and 10 bases lay in between. TCRdb recomputed calls from the 5' RACE reads with MiXCR, one row per CDR3 protein. The sample records some 350,000 distinct CDR3 sequences, about 15% being singletons. There are many counts of this clonotype. Its antigen is undetermined. Material: blood, either unsorted or a sorted T cell fraction (not recorded which). This receptor was obtained from a male donor with ankylosing spondylitis or in good health (not recorded which). The chain links TRBV7-8 to TRBJ2-3, with D perhaps TRBD2 (6 bases). The CDR3 here is CASSLDRGGTQYF. The CDR3 DNA reads as TGTGCCAGCAGCTTAGACCGGGGAGGTACGCAGTATTTT.